The 30 T cell receptor beta chains reported below all come from one sample, sequenced in a study of cytomegalovirus exposure and HLA in healthy donors. This PCR relied on a set of 60 Vbeta primers and 13 Jbeta primers. Sequencing used immunoSEQ multiplex PCR; TCRdb keeps in-frame clones, though not all of them. The sample contains 220,000 or so clones, around 73% of which appear only once. The sequenced sample consisted of PBMCs. All receptors come from a male donor in good health and CMV-seronegative.

The CDR3 loop is CASSRPGYTQYF. DNA of the CDR3: TGTGCCAGCAGCCGCCCTGGCTATACGCAGTATTTT. The chain uses TRBV9 and TRBJ2-3; no firm D call. V lost 4 bases to trimming and J lost 7 bases, with 10 bases between them. The CDR3 contains 12 residues. CDR1 and CDR2 (germline): SGDLS, YYNGEE.

This chain connects TRBV9 to TRBJ2-1; 9 nucleotides agree with TRBD2. CDR1 is SGDLS, CDR2 YYNGEE, per germline. The CDR3 sequence is 16 residues long. J lost 8 bases, V lost 0 bases, and 9 bases had no gene match. The CDR3 is CASSVGGSGSFYEQFF. The CDR3, as DNA: TGTGCCAGCAGCGTAGGAGGTAGCGGGAGTTTCTATGAGCAGTTCTTC.

This rearrangement joins TRBV5-1 to TRBJ1-2, with TRBD1 matching 9 bases. This CDR3 contains 14 residues. Germline values: CDR1 SGHRS, CDR2 YFSETQ. V trimming: 0 bases; J trimming: 5 bases; junction bases outside the gene matches: 2. This CDR3 reads CASSLGTGVYGYTF. DNA of the CDR3: TGCGCCAGCAGCTTGGGGACAGGGGTATATGGCTACACCTTC.

The CDR3 is CASSQAVSGGLYEQYF. CDR3 bases: TGCGCCAGCAGCCAAGCAGTGTCAGGTGGGCTCTACGAGCAGTACTTC. The genes are TRBV4-1 and TRBJ2-7; D call uncertain. The germline V gene has CDR1 MGHRA and CDR2 YSYEKL. V was clipped by 1 base and J by 3 bases, with 16 bases between them. CDR3 length equals 16 residues.

This rearrangement joins TRBV5-8 to TRBJ2-3; D gene ambiguous. CDR1 is SGHTS and CDR2 is YDEGEE in the germline V gene. Trimming left V 3 bases short and J 7 bases short, with 6 bases between. The CDR3 is 11 residues long. This CDR3 is CASSYSNTQYF. The CDR3 DNA sequence: TGTGCCAGCAGCTACTCGAATACGCAGTATTTT.

The rearrangement joins TRBV28 to TRBJ2-7; TRBD2 matches 10 bases. This CDR3 region has 17 residues. Germline assignment: CDR1 MDHEN and CDR2 SYDVKM. With V trimmed by 5 bases and J by 1 base, 11 bases remained unmatched. The CDR3, as DNA: TGTGCCAGCAGTGACCCCCCAAGGACTAGCGGTTCCTACGAGCAGTACTTC. Protein: CASSDPPRTSGSYEQYF.

The chain joins TRBV10-3 to TRBJ2-1; 11 bases align to TRBD2. The germline V gene encodes CDR1 ENHRY and CDR2 SYGVKD. CDR3 length: 16 amino acids. V trimming: 2 bases; J trimming: 10 bases; junction bases outside the gene matches: 10. In nucleotides, the CDR3 is TGTGCCATCAGTGAGGCGGGTAGCGGGAGGGCCTACGAGCAGTTCTTC. Amino acid sequence: CAISEAGSGRAYEQFF.

The chain links TRBV28 to TRBJ2-7; 8 bases fit TRBD1. Per germline, CDR1 MDHEN and CDR2 SYDVKM. J lost 5 bases, V lost 9 bases, and 12 bases had no gene match. The CDR3 has 14 amino acids. In DNA, the CDR3 is TGTGCCAGTCTGGGACAGGCGTTTCCTAACGAGCAGTACTTC. Translation: CASLGQAFPNEQYF.

This rearrangement joins TRBV28 to TRBJ1-3; 7 positions agree with TRBD1. J was trimmed by 1 base and V by 5 bases; bases with no gene match: 5. Germline V lookup: CDR1 MDHEN, CDR2 SYDVKM. This CDR3 region has 15 residues. The CDR3 sequence is CASSIMGQSGNTIYF. The CDR3 DNA sequence: TGTGCCAGCAGTATAATGGGACAGTCTGGAAACACCATATATTTT.

The rearrangement joins TRBV19 to TRBJ2-7; TRBD2 matches 7 bases. Germline V gives CDR1 LNHDA, CDR2 SQIVND (reference sequence). V trimming: 3 bases; J trimming: 1 base; junction bases outside the gene matches: 6. This CDR3 contains 15 residues. DNA for the CDR3: TGTGCCAGTAGTATGGACGGGAGGCCATCCTACGAGCAGTACTTC. Translation: CASSMDGRPSYEQYF. Full variable domain (remainder filled in from reference TRBV19 and TRBJ2-7): DGGITQSPKYLFRKEGQNVTLSCEQNLNHDAMYWYRQDPGQGLRLIYYSQIVNDFQKGDIAEGYSVSREKKESFPLTVTSAQKNPTAFYLCASSMDGRPSYEQYFGPGTRLTVT.

CDR3 sequence (DNA): TGTGCCAGCAGTTGGGGACAGGGAAGGACTGAAGCTTTCTTT. Translated, it gives CASSWGQGRTEAFF. The rearrangement links TRBV6-1 to TRBJ1-1; 9 bases line up with TRBD1. The CDR3 totals 14 residues. The trim removed 5 bases at V and 5 bases at J, leaving 6 bases unmatched. The germline V gene has CDR1 MNHNS and CDR2 SASEGT.

This chain connects TRBV28 to TRBJ2-7, with 9 bases matching TRBD2. This CDR3 contains 16 residues. V dropped 7 bases and J dropped 3; count of bases not matched to a gene: 13. CDR1 MDHEN and CDR2 SYDVKM come from the germline V gene. The CDR3 is CASIPKRAGGLYEQYF. The CDR3 coding sequence is TGTGCCAGCATCCCCAAAAGGGCGGGAGGGCTCTACGAGCAGTACTTC. The full variable domain, rest sourced from reference TRBV28 and TRBJ2-7, is DVKVTQSSRYLVKRTGEKVFLECVQDMDHENMFWYRQDPGLGLRLIYFSYDVKMKEKGDIPEGYSVSREKKERFSLILESASTNQTSMYLCASIPKRAGGLYEQYFGPGTRLTVT.

The CDR3 DNA is TGTGCCAGCAGTTTGTTTGGTAGCGGGATGCAGAATGAGCAGTTCTTC. It yields the protein CASSLFGSGMQNEQFF. V and J are TRBV27 and TRBJ2-1; 8 nucleotides align to TRBD2. Trimming removed 3 bases from V and 7 bases from J; junction bases left unmatched: 11. The V gene's germline CDR1 is MNHEY and CDR2 SMNVEV (reference sequence). This CDR3 is 16 amino acids long.

The chain uses TRBV2 and TRBJ2-7, with 10 bases aligning to TRBD2. The CDR3 consists of 14 residues. The junction had 0 bases not matched to a gene; V was cut back by 4 bases and J by 0 bases. CDR1 is SNHLY and CDR2 is FYNNEI in the germline V gene. CDR3 sequence (DNA): TGTGCCAGCAGTGCTAGCGGGAGCTCCTACGAGCAGTACTTC. Its protein is CASSASGSSYEQYF. Filled out from reference TRBV2 and TRBJ2-7, the complete variable domain reads EPEVTQTPSHQVTQMGQEVILRCVPISNHLYFYWYRQILGQKVEFLVSFYNNEISEKSEIFDDQFSVERPDGSNFTLKIRSTKLEDSAMYFCASSASGSSYEQYFGPGTRLTVT.

The V and J genes are TRBV13 and TRBJ2-7; 8 bases are a match to TRBD1. This CDR3 has 15 residues. Germline values: CDR1 PRHDT, CDR2 FYEKMQ (reference sequence). Trimming took 3 bases from V and 3 from J; bases not matched to a gene: 7. CDR3 DNA: TGTGCCAGCAGCTTGGGACAGGCGACTTACTACGAGCAGTACTTC. Translation: CASSLGQATYYEQYF. Full variable domain (rest looked up from reference TRBV13 and TRBJ2-7): AAGVIQSPRHLIKEKRETATLKCYPIPRHDTVYWYQQGPGQDPQFLISFYEKMQSDKGSIPDRFSAQQFSDYHSELNMSSLELGDSALYFCASSLGQATYYEQYFGPGTRLTVT.

The V gene is TRBV10-1, the J gene TRBJ2-3; 8 positions agree with TRBD2. The CDR3 is made up of 14 amino acids. Germline CDR1 is WNHNN and CDR2 is SYGVQD (reference sequence). V dropped 3 bases and J dropped 10; count of bases not matched to a gene: 9. The CDR3 DNA reads as TGCGCCAGCAGTGATTCCGGGGGACTAGAGCCGCAGTATTTT. It is translated as CASSDSGGLEPQYF.

V gene TRBV12-2 combines with J gene TRBJ2-7; the table calls TRBD1, which could not be checked here. TRBV12-2 is tagged as a pseudogene. The CDR3 loop spans 17 amino acids. This CDR3 is CASRRWGPDRVSYEQYF. The CDR3, as DNA: TGTGCAAGTCGCCGTTGGGGTCCGGACAGGGTCTCCTACGAGCAGTACTTC.

The rearrangement links TRBV29-1 to TRBJ2-3, with a weak D call TRBD1 (5 bases). The CDR3 extends over 14 amino acids. The V end lost 6 bases, the J end lost 0 bases, and 13 bases lay between the germline ends. CDR1 SQVTM and CDR2 ANQGSEA come from the germline V gene. This CDR3 reads CSVSVGHSTDTQYF. Here the CDR3 DNA reads TGCAGCGTCTCAGTCGGACATAGCACAGATACGCAGTATTTT.

The J gene is TRBJ2-5, the V gene TRBV7-2, with 12 bases lining up with TRBD2. Germline assignment: CDR1 SGHTA and CDR2 FQGNSA. V shed 8 bases and J 0 bases; nucleotides not matched to a gene: 4. The CDR3 has 15 amino acids. The CDR3 DNA reads as TGTGCCAGCGGCCGGACTAGCGGGAACCAAGAGACCCAGTACTTC. Protein sequence: CASGRTSGNQETQYF.

This chain links TRBV6-5 with TRBJ1-1; D remains unclear. Germline assignment: CDR1 MNHEY and CDR2 SVGAGI. Trimming stripped 7 bases from V and 3 bases from J, with 12 bases between. CDR3 length: 13 residues. The CDR3 spells CASTPGGDTEAFF. CDR3 sequence (DNA): TGTGCCAGCACACCTGGAGGTGACACTGAAGCTTTCTTT.

The chain links TRBV25-1 to TRBJ2-2, with 11 bases that match TRBD2. Germline V gene data show CDR1 as MGHDK and CDR2 as SYGVNS. This CDR3 comprises 18 residues. V trimming: 3 bases; J trimming: 0 bases; junction bases outside the gene matches: 6. The CDR3 spells CASSDHTSGRSNTGELFF. The DNA for the CDR3 is TGTGCCAGCAGTGACCACACTAGCGGGAGATCGAACACCGGGGAGCTGTTTTTT.

The rearrangement links TRBV10-3 to TRBJ1-5; 8 positions agree with TRBD1. This CDR3 has 15 amino acids. After removal of 0 bases from V and 5 bases from J, the junction contained 3 bases not matched to a gene. Germline assignment: CDR1 ENHRY and CDR2 SYGVKD. The CDR3 protein is CAISESAGGDQPQHF. The DNA for the CDR3 is TGTGCCATCAGTGAGTCGGCAGGGGGCGATCAGCCCCAGCATTTT.

The gene calls are TRBV5-8 and TRBJ2-2, with 7 bases lining up with TRBD2. V was pared by 5 bases and J by 5 bases, with 3 bases of the junction left unmatched. Per the germline V gene, CDR1 is SGHTS and CDR2 is YDEGEE. This CDR3 has 13 residues. Here the CDR3 reads CASRVGGTGELFF. Written as DNA, the CDR3 is TGTGCCAGCAGAGTCGGGGGGACCGGGGAGCTGTTTTTT.

The chain is built from TRBV29-1 and TRBJ1-2; 8 nucleotides agree with TRBD1. CDR1 and CDR2 (germline): SQVTM, ANQGSEA. V lost 7 bases, J lost 4 bases, and 11 bases stayed unmatched. The CDR3 has 14 residues. The DNA for the CDR3 is TGCAGCGCTGCCGGGGGACAGGCCTTCTATGGCTACACCTTC. Protein: CSAAGGQAFYGYTF.

This chain connects TRBV27 to TRBJ1-1, with D possibly being TRBD1 (5 bases). Germline V gene sequence: CDR1 MNHEY, CDR2 SMNVEV (reference sequence). CDR3 length equals 15 residues. The V gene lost 0 bases and the J gene lost 1 base, with 9 bases spanning the gap. The CDR3 DNA reads as TGTGCCAGCAGTTTATCCCAGGGCCCGAACACTGAAGCTTTCTTT. Encoded protein: CASSLSQGPNTEAFF.

The rearrangement links TRBV7-8 to TRBJ1-2; D is ambiguous. Trimming removed 1 base from V and 4 bases from J, with 10 bases in between. Germline values: CDR1 SGHVS, CDR2 FQNEAQ. CDR3 size: 14 residues. CDR3 sequence reads: CASSLEPLLYGYTF. DNA of the CDR3: TGTGCCAGCAGCTTAGAACCCCTACTCTATGGCTACACCTTC.

The genes are TRBV25-1 and TRBJ2-4, with D possibly being TRBD1 (6 bases). This CDR3 has 16 amino acids. CDR1 is MGHDK and CDR2 is SYGVNS in the germline V gene. V lost 3 bases and J lost 4, with 16 bases in between. The DNA of the CDR3 is TGTGCCAGCAGTGACTATACCATAGGACAGAAAAACATTCAGTACTTC. Protein sequence: CASSDYTIGQKNIQYF.

This clone was counted once. V is TRBV19 and J is TRBJ2-7, with TRBD2 matching 10 bases. CDR1 and CDR2 from the germline V gene are LNHDA and SQIVND (reference sequence). The CDR3 extends over 15 amino acids. V lost 5 bases and J lost 2; bases outside the gene matches: 6. The chain's CDR3 is CASSWASGSAYEQYF. The CDR3 DNA sequence: TGTGCCAGTAGTTGGGCTAGCGGGAGCGCCTACGAGCAGTACTTC.

The chain joins TRBV15 to TRBJ2-7; 8 bases map to TRBD1. CDR3 length: 16 residues. The trim removed 0 bases at V and 5 bases at J, leaving 9 bases unmatched. Germline V gene sequence: CDR1 LNHNV, CDR2 YYDKDF (reference sequence). For the CDR3, the DNA is TGTGCCACCAGCAGAGATCGGGACAGGCATTCCCACGAGCAGTACTTC. This codes for CATSRDRDRHSHEQYF.

This clone showed up just a few times. V and J are TRBV12-5 and TRBJ1-1; possibly TRBD1 for D (6 bases). With 6 bases removed from V and 4 bases from J, the gap between germline ends came to 18 bases. Germline V lookup: CDR1 LGHNT, CDR2 FRNRAP. This CDR3 has 15 amino acids. CDR3 amino acids: CASGRTGGAFTEAFF. Here the CDR3 DNA reads TGTGCTAGTGGCCGGACGGGGGGCGCTTTCACTGAAGCTTTCTTT.